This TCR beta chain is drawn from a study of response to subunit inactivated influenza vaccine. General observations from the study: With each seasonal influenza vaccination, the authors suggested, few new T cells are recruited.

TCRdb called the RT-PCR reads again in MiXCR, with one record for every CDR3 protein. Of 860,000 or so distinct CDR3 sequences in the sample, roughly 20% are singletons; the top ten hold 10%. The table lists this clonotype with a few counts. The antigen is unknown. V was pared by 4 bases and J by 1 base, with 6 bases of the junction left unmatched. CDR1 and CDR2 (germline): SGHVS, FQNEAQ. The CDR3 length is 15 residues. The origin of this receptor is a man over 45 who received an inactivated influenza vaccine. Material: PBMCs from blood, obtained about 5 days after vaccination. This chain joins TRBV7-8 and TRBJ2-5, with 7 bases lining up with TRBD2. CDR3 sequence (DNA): TGTGCCAGCAGCTCCCCGGGAGGCGCCCAAGAGACCCAGTACTTC. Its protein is CASSSPGGAQETQYF.